This is a list of T cell receptor beta chains from one sample in a study of CD8 T cells in Susac syndrome. Each CDR3 protein gets one entry after TCRdb re-called the immunoSEQ multiplex PCR reads with MiXCR. The data hold around 150,000 distinct CDR3 sequences, with around 96% observed a single time. The source material was CD4+ T cells from PBMCs. Every receptor here comes from a human donor with multiple sclerosis. Each CDR3 is given with its conserved first and last residue. Size tells how often a clone was seen (once, few, many) or the class of an expanded clone, and some rows leave it out.

size	V	CDR3
few	TRBV27	CASSPSTGVNTEAFF
-	TRBV2	CASRWTWQETQYF
-	TRBV4-3	CASSQDGGFATNEKLFF
-	TRBV2	CASVEPGLAKNIQYF
-	TRBV18	CASSPRNSNTEAFF
-	TRBV5-4	CASSPKAQNIQYF
once	TRBV20-1	CSARLSSETQYF
-	TRBV20-1	CSARTGGSSYNEQFF
-	TRBV28	CASRNSGSKYEQYF
-	TRBV3-1	CASSQTLAGANSYEQYF
-	TRBV9	CASSEAGTGANVLTF
-	TRBV20-1	CSASRSAGNTEAFF
-	TRBV28	CASSFRDGKNIQYF
-	TRBV15	CATSRDRVPNTGELFF
once	TRBV15	CATALGSSYEQYF
-	TRBV29-1	CSVTGTVGTDTQYF
-	TRBV27	CASSAEKLNNQPQHF
-	TRBV20-1	CSARTPGANVLTF
-	TRBV9	CASSVGADTQYF
-	TRBV20-1	CSAPTSGGYEETQYF
-	TRBV9	CASSARLAGVISTDTQYF
-	TRBV20-1	CSAKKTGSNQPQHF
-	TRBV29-1	CSVFGTSGSYEQYF
-	TRBV10-3	CAISDVGTQYF
-	TRBV29-1	CSVLRGDWGSEQYF
-	TRBV27	CASSPLIGEQFF
-	TRBV27	CASSVGQRGQQETQYF
-	TRBV3-1	CASSQLMGPDTQYF
-	TRBV20-1	CSATRTSGATYNEQFF